These 23 T cell receptor beta chains were all obtained from the same sample, sequenced in a study of blood T cell repertoires in COVID-19. Assay: immunoSEQ multiplex PCR; the TCRdb copy retains only in-frame clones and omits some. The sample shows over 75,000 clones, approximately 80% of them seen only once. The sample comprised peripheral blood. These receptors were obtained from a woman in her sixties or seventies with acute or convalescent COVID-19.

The V call is TRBV6-2 or TRBV6-3, the J call TRBJ1-2, with D possibly being TRBD1 (6 bases). The CDR3 has 15 residues. Germline V lookup: CDR1 MNHEY, CDR2 SVGEGT. With 0 bases removed from V and 4 bases from J, the gap between germline ends came to 12 bases. The CDR3 coding sequence is TGTGCCAGCAGTTACTCGACACAAGGGGGCTATGGCTACACCTTC. This sequence encodes CASSYSTQGGYGYTF.

The chain couples TRBV7-9 to TRBJ2-1; 9 bases align to TRBD2. The V gene end was trimmed by 1 base and the J gene end by 6 bases; junction bases not matched to a gene: 7. Germline CDR1 is SEHNR and CDR2 is FQNEAQ (reference sequence). This CDR3 spans 16 amino acids. CDR3 region: CASSLGGTSWPNEQFF. As DNA, the CDR3 is TGTGCCAGCAGCTTAGGAGGGACTAGCTGGCCCAATGAGCAGTTCTTC.

This clone has more than one count but fewer than ten. The chain is built from TRBV18 and TRBJ2-1, with 7 bases fitting TRBD2. Trimming took 3 bases from V and 6 from J; bases not matched to a gene: 11. The germline V gene has CDR1 KGHSH and CDR2 LQKENI. This CDR3 has 16 amino acids. The chain's CDR3 is CASSPYPPTSFNEQFF. The CDR3 nucleotides are TGTGCCAGCTCACCTTACCCCCCGACTAGCTTCAATGAGCAGTTCTTC.

The chain carries TRBV4-2 and TRBJ1-2; 10 nucleotides match TRBD1. Germline V CDR1 and CDR2: LGHNA, YNFKEQ. The ends lost 2 bases at V and 7 bases at J; junction bases unmatched: 7. This CDR3 is 15 amino acids long. CDR3 nucleotide sequence: TGTGCCAGCAGCCAAAGGGACAGGGGAGGGAGTGGCTACACCTTC. It codes for CASSQRDRGGSGYTF.

This clone was picked up one time. The chain couples TRBV2 to TRBJ2-1; 11 nucleotides match TRBD2. The ends lost 6 bases at V and 8 bases at J; junction bases unmatched: 9. There are 15 residues in the CDR3. Germline lookup yields CDR1 SNHLY and CDR2 FYNNEI. DNA of the CDR3: TGTGCCAGCAGCTACCGACTAGCGGGGAGGGATGAGCAGTTCTTC. Translated, it gives CASSYRLAGRDEQFF.

V usage is TRBV7-2 and J usage is TRBJ1-2; TRBD1 matches 7 bases. J was trimmed by 7 bases and V by 1 base; bases with no gene match: 0. CDR1 and CDR2 (germline): SGHTA, FQGNSA. This CDR3 contains 12 residues. CDR3 nucleotide sequence: TGTGCCAGCAGCTTAGGACAGGGTGGCTACACCTTC. Amino acids: CASSLGQGGYTF.

With respect to this clone: At the DNA level, this CDR3 is encoded by other sequences in the same sample as well. The chain carries TRBV29-1 and TRBJ2-7; tentative D call: TRBD1 (6 bases). This CDR3 spans 13 amino acids. Deletions cut 4 bases from V and 0 bases from J, with 10 bases between. Per germline, CDR1 SQVTM and CDR2 ANQGSEA. The CDR3 sequence: CSVGQGNSYEQYF. As DNA, the CDR3 is TGCAGCGTTGGGCAGGGGAACTCCTACGAGCAGTACTTC.

This chain uses TRBV7-6 with TRBJ2-7, with 10 bases lining up with TRBD2. V was pared by 5 bases and J by 2 bases, with 9 bases of the junction left unmatched. Germline values: CDR1 SGHVS, CDR2 FNYEAQ. The CDR3 totals 16 residues. In nucleotides, the CDR3 is TGTGCCAGCAGCCTTATAGGACTAGCGGCGACCTACGAGCAGTACTTC. Its protein product is CASSLIGLAATYEQYF.

This chain links TRBV6-5 with TRBJ1-2; D call uncertain. The germline V and J ends were trimmed by 8 bases and 4 bases, with 17 bases remaining between them. Germline CDR1 MNHEY, CDR2 SVGAGI. The CDR3 has 14 residues. This CDR3 reads CASARKEQSYGYTF. The CDR3 DNA sequence: TGTGCCAGCGCCCGGAAGGAACAGAGCTATGGCTACACCTTC.

The chain employs TRBV19 and TRBJ1-2; 11 bases align to TRBD1. The CDR3 length is 16 residues. Germline V gene sequence: CDR1 LNHDA, CDR2 SQIVND (reference sequence). The V gene end was trimmed by 4 bases and the J gene end by 4 bases; junction bases not matched to a gene: 8. The CDR3 loop is CASSTTGTGGSYGYTF. The CDR3, as DNA: TGTGCCAGTAGTACAACCGGGACAGGGGGGTCCTATGGCTACACCTTC.

This clone was observed a single time. As DNA, the CDR3 is TGTGCCAGCAGTGACTCCGGTCGGACAGGGATCTACTACGAGCAGTACTTC. It codes for CASSDSGRTGIYYEQYF. The V and J genes are TRBV6-4 and TRBJ2-7, with TRBD1 identical over 8 bases. V was clipped by 0 bases and J by 3 bases; unmatched bases: 10. Looked up from germline, CDR1 is MRHNA and CDR2 is SNTAGT. The CDR3 has 17 residues.

This chain joins TRBV6-4 and TRBJ2-1; the match to TRBD2 covers 14 bases. Looked up from germline, CDR1 is MRHNA and CDR2 is SNTAGT. With V trimmed by 5 bases and J by 12 bases, 6 bases remained unmatched. The CDR3 has 14 residues. The DNA for the CDR3 is TGTGCCAGCAGTCCGGGACTAGCGGGAGAGGGGCAGTTCTTC. It encodes CASSPGLAGEGQFF.

The chain carries TRBV30 and TRBJ2-5; D may be TRBD1 (5 bases). The germline V gene has CDR1 GTSNPN and CDR2 SVGIG (reference sequence). Trimming left V 2 bases short and J 5 bases short, with 15 bases between. The CDR3 totals 14 residues. The CDR3 region has the DNA TGTGCCTGGAGTAGTAAGGCAGGGATCGAGACCCAGTACTTC. This codes for CAWSSKAGIETQYF.

The rearrangement links TRBV2 to TRBJ1-6; 9 positions match TRBD1. J lost 8 bases, V lost 4 bases, and 6 bases had no gene match. The germline CDR1 and CDR2 sequences are SNHLY and FYNNEI. The CDR3 loop spans 15 amino acids. The CDR3 region is CASSGPGTGYSPLHF. CDR3 coding DNA: TGTGCCAGCAGTGGTCCCGGGACAGGGTATTCACCCCTCCACTTT. Using reference TRBV2 and TRBJ1-6 for the parts outside the CDR3, the full variable domain is EPEVTQTPSHQVTQMGQEVILRCVPISNHLYFYWYRQILGQKVEFLVSFYNNEISEKSEIFDDQFSVERPDGSNFTLKIRSTKLEDSAMYFCASSGPGTGYSPLHFGNGTRLTVT.

The V gene is TRBV7-2, the J gene TRBJ2-5; 7 nucleotides agree with TRBD1. The trim removed 5 bases at V and 1 base at J, leaving 13 bases unmatched. Germline V gene lookup returns CDR1 SGHTA and CDR2 FQGNSA. This CDR3 contains 17 residues. DNA for the CDR3: TGTGCCAGCAGCAACTTTCCACGGACAGGAATCCAAGAGACCCAGTACTTC. Its protein is CASSNFPRTGIQETQYF.

The CDR3 here is CASSASGTGDTEAFF. The CDR3 DNA sequence: TGTGCCAGCAGTGCATCCGGGACAGGGGACACTGAAGCTTTCTTT. V and J are TRBV28 and TRBJ1-1; 10 nucleotides agree with TRBD1. V was pared by 5 bases and J by 3 bases, with 6 bases of the junction left unmatched. Germline CDR1 and CDR2: MDHEN and SYDVKM. This CDR3 is 15 amino acids long.

This chain joins TRBV6-5 and TRBJ2-1; TRBD2 agrees at 11 bases. Trimming cost V 0 bases and J 8 bases; bases outside gene matches: 6. The CDR3 runs 16 residues. Germline CDR1 is MNHEY and CDR2 is SVGAGI. CDR3 coding DNA: TGTGCCAGCAGTTACTCGCGGTTAGCGGGGGGGCATGAGCAGTTCTTC. Translating it yields CASSYSRLAGGHEQFF.

The CDR3 sequence: CASSRGGSSYEQYF. The CDR3 coding sequence is TGTGCCAGCAGCCGCGGGGGGAGCTCCTACGAGCAGTACTTC. The J gene is TRBJ2-7, the V gene TRBV9; 8 bases align to TRBD2. In germline, CDR1 is SGDLS, CDR2 YYNGEE. The CDR3 sequence is 14 residues long. Germline trimming cut 4 bases from V and 0 bases from J; bases unmatched to any gene: 3.

The chain uses TRBV7-2 and TRBJ2-7; 8 bases align to TRBD1. The CDR3 has 14 residues. V lost 3 bases and J lost 5; bases outside the gene matches: 6. CDR1 is SGHTA, CDR2 FQGNSA, per germline. The CDR3 DNA is TGTGCCAGCAGCTTGGGGACGACAGGGGACGAGCAGTACTTC. Translating gives CASSLGTTGDEQYF. Full variable domain (missing parts from reference TRBV7-2 and TRBJ2-7): GAGVSQSPSNKVTEKGKDVELRCDPISGHTALYWYRQSLGQGLEFLIYFQGNSAPDKSGLPSDRFSAERTGGSVSTLTIQRTQQEDSAVYLCASSLGTTGDEQYFGPGTRLTVT.

This clone was counted a single time. An end of the junction does not agree with germline; a read error may underlie this. This chain joins TRBV14 and TRBJ2-3; 12 bases are shared with TRBD2. Looked up from germline, CDR1 is SGHDN and CDR2 is FVKESK. This CDR3 is 13 amino acids long. CDR3 amino acids: CASSLLTSGGNHF. The CDR3 DNA follows: TGTGCCAGCAGCCTCTTGACTAGCGGGGGAAACCATTTT. Full variable domain (remainder filled in from reference TRBV14 and TRBJ2-3): EAGVTQFPSHSVIEKGQTVTLRCDPISGHDNLYWYRRVMGKEIKFLLHFVKESKQDESGMPNNRFLAERTGGTYSTLKVQPAELEDSGVYFCASSLLTSGGNHFGPGTRLTVL.

The rearrangement uses TRBV9 and TRBJ2-5, with D possibly TRBD1 on 5 matching bases. The CDR3 is made up of 15 amino acids. V was clipped by 7 bases and J by 1 base, with 17 bases between them. The germline CDR1 and CDR2 sequences are SGDLS and YYNGEE. CDR3 sequence: CASSSWGSPQETQYF. In DNA, the CDR3 is TGTGCCAGCTCCTCATGGGGCAGCCCCCAAGAGACCCAGTACTTC.

The chain uses TRBV5-1 and TRBJ2-2; 7 positions match TRBD1. Trimming cost V 8 bases and J 7 bases; bases outside gene matches: 14. This CDR3 has 15 amino acids. Germline loops: CDR1 SGHRS, CDR2 YFSETQ. In DNA form, the CDR3 reads TGCGCCAGTCATCGACAGGGAAGGGAACGCGGGGAGCTGTTTTTT. Residues: CASHRQGRERGELFF. The variable domain in full, completed from reference TRBV5-1 and TRBJ2-2, reads KAGVTQTPRYLIKTRGQQVTLSCSPISGHRSVSWYQQTPGQGLQFLFEYFSETQRNKGNFPGRFSGRQFSNSRSEMNVSTLELGDSALYLCASHRQGRERGELFFGEGSRLTVL.

The table lists this clone with a few counts. The chain combines TRBV19 with TRBJ2-5, with 10 bases lining up with TRBD1. Per germline, CDR1 LNHDA and CDR2 SQIVND (reference sequence). This CDR3 region has 13 residues. V lost 5 bases to trimming and J lost 3 bases; unmatched junction nucleotides: 0. As DNA, the CDR3 is TGTGCCAGTAGTGGGACAGGGGAAGAGACCCAGTACTTC. Translating it yields CASSGTGEETQYF.